The rows below give T cell receptor beta chains drawn from one sample of a study of blood T cell repertoires in COVID-19. TCRdb's table, derived via immunoSEQ multiplex PCR, lists solely in-frame clones and lacks some. Among 70,000 to 95,000 clones listed, about 96% were seen once. The sample taken for sequencing was peripheral blood. All receptors derive from a human donor with active COVID-19. The donor label of this sample is uncertain. The CDR3 runs from the conserved cysteine through the conserved F or W. A D gene is named only where the DNA matches it firmly.

V gene: TRBV21-1; D gene: .; J gene: TRBJ1-5; CDR3 protein: CASSRTLGQASNQPQHF; CDR3 DNA: TGTGCCAGCAGTAGAACCTTGGGACAGGCTAGCAATCAGCCCCAGCATTTT
V gene: TRBV20-1; D gene: .; J gene: TRBJ1-2; CDR3 protein: CSGGGHYGYTF; CDR3 DNA: TGCAGTGGGGGCGGCCACTATGGCTACACCTTC
V gene: TRBV27; D gene: TRBD1; J gene: TRBJ1-1; CDR3 protein: CASSKTGAEAFF; CDR3 DNA: TGTGCCAGCAGCAAAACAGGGGCTGAAGCTTTCTTT
V gene: TRBV5-1; D gene: .; J gene: TRBJ1-3; CDR3 protein: CASSLDGAKDTIYF; CDR3 DNA: TGCGCCAGCAGCTTGGATGGGGCTAAGGACACCATATATTTT
V gene: TRBV9; D gene: TRBD2; J gene: TRBJ2-5; CDR3 protein: CASSSNLAGVDATQYF; CDR3 DNA: TGTGCCAGCAGCTCCAACCTAGCGGGAGTAGACGCGACCCAGTACTTC
V gene: TRBV5-1; D gene: TRBD1; J gene: TRBJ1-6; CDR3 protein: CASSSDRVQSPLHF; CDR3 DNA: TGCGCCAGCAGCTCTGACAGGGTCCAATCACCCCTCCACTTT
V gene: TRBV7-9; D gene: TRBD2; J gene: TRBJ2-3; CDR3 protein: CASSLSSGGTSTDTQYF; CDR3 DNA: TGTGCCAGCAGCTTATCCTCGGGGGGAACTAGCACAGATACGCAGTATTTT
V gene: TRBV20-1; D gene: .; J gene: TRBJ2-7; CDR3 protein: CSASEDTYEQYF; CDR3 DNA: TGCAGTGCTAGTGAGGACACCTACGAGCAGTACTTC
V gene: TRBV5-1; D gene: TRBD1; J gene: TRBJ2-7; CDR3 protein: CASSSGQSSSYEQYF; CDR3 DNA: TGCGCCAGCAGCTCGGGACAGAGTAGCTCCTACGAGCAGTACTTC
V gene: TRBV12-3/TRBV12-4; D gene: .; J gene: TRBJ1-1; CDR3 protein: CASSLAREGEAFF; CDR3 DNA: TGTGCCAGCAGTTTGGCCAGGGAAGGTGAAGCTTTCTTT
V gene: TRBV27; D gene: TRBD1; J gene: TRBJ1-5; CDR3 protein: CASSLAARGVGQPQHF; CDR3 DNA: TGTGCCAGCAGTTTGGCGGCCAGGGGGGTGGGTCAGCCCCAGCATTTT
V gene: TRBV7-2; D gene: .; J gene: TRBJ1-1; CDR3 protein: CASSLDRGRTEAFF; CDR3 DNA: TGTGCCAGCAGCTTAGACCGGGGAAGGACTGAAGCTTTCTTT
V gene: TRBV3-1/TRBV3-2; D gene: .; J gene: TRBJ1-6; CDR3 protein: CASSPREGYSPLHF; CDR3 DNA: TGTGCCAGCAGCCCCCGGGAGGGTTATTCACCCCTCCACTTT